The clone carrying this TCR beta chain appeared many times. The antigen is unknown. The sample comes from a study of human T cells and chemical hapten exposure. Whole-study results and caveats: DPC sensitization did not alter TCRs above 1 in 1000 frequency.

For the library, individual cDNA molecules each received unique molecular identifiers. Methods used by the authors: TCR counts had a median of about 100,000 per sample and spanned about 23,224 to 750,000. From the RACE reads, TCRdb called clonotypes with MiXCR, one entry per CDR3 protein. The V and J calls come from TCRdb's annotation, not from the publication. The data show around 45,000 distinct CDR3 sequences, about 3.7% seen once. Time point noted: healthy volunteer bleed at 6 weeks. RNA extraction used unfractionated whole blood as the source of total RNA. Deletions cut 5 bases from V and 5 bases from J, with 15 bases between. The CDR3 length is 14 residues. CDR1 and CDR2 from the germline V gene are MDHEN and SYDVKM.

Sequencing was done on a sample of whole blood. The receptor was derived from a human donor in good health. Some clones in this sample may be carry-over from other donors' samples. The chain recombines TRBV28 with TRBJ1-1, with TRBD1 as a possible D gene (5 bases). CDR3 in DNA: TGTGCCAGCAGTGGATATACAGGATATACTGAAGCTTTCTTT. Translation gives CASSGYTGYTEAFF.